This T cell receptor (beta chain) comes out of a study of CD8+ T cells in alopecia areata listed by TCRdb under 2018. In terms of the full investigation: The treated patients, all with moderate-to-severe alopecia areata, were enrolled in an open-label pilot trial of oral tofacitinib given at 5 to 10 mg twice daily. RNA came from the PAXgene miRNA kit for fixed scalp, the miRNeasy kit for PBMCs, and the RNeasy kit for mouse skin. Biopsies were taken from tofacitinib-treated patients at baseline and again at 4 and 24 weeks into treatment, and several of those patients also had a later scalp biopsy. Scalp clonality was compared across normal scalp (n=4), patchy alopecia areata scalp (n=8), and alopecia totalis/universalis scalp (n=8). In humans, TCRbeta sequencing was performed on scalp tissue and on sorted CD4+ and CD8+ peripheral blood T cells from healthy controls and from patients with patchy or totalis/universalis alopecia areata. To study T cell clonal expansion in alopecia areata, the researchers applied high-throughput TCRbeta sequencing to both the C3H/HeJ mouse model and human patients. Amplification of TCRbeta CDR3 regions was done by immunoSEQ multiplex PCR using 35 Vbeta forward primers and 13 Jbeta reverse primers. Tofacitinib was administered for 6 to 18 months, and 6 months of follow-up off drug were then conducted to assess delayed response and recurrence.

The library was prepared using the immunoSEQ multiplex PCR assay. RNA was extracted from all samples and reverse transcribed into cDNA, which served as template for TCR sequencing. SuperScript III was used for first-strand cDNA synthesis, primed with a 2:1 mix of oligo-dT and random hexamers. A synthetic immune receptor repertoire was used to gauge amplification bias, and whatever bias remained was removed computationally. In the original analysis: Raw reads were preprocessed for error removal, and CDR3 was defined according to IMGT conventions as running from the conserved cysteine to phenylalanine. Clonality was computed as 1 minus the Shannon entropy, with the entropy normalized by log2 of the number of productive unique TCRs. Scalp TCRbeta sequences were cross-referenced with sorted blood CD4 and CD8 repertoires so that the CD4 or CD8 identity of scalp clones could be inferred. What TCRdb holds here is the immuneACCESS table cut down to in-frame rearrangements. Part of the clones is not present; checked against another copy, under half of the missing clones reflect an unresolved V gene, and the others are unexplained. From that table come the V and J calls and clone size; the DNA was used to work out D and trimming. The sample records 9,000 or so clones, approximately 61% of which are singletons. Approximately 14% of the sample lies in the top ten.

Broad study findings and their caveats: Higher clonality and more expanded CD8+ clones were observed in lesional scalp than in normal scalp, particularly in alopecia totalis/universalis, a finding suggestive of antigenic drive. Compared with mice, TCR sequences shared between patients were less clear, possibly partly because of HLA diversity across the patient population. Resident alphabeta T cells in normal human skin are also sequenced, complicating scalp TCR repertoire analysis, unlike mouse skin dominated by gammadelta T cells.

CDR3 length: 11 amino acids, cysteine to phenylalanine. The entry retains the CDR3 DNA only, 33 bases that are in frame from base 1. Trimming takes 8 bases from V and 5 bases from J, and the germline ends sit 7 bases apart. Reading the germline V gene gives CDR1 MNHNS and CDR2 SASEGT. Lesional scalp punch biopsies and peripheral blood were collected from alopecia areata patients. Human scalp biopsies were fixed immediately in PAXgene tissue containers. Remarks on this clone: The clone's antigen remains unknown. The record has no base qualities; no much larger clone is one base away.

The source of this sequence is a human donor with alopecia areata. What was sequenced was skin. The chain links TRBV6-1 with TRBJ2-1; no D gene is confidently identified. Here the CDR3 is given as CASRQNNEQFF. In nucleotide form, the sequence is TGTGCCAGCCGTCAGAACAATGAGCAGTTCTTC.